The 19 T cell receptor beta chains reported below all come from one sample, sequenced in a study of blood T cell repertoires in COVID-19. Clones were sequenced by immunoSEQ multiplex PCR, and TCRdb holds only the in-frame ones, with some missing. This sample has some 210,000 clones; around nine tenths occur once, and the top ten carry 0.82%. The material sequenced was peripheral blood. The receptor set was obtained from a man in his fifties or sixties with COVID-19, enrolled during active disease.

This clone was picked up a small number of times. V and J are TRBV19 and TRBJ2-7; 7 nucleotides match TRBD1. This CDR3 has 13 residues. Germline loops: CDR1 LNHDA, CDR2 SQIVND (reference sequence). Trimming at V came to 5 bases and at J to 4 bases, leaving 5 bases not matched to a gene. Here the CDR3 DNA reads TGTGCCAGTAGTCGCAGGACAGGTTACGAGCAGTACTTC. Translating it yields CASSRRTGYEQYF.

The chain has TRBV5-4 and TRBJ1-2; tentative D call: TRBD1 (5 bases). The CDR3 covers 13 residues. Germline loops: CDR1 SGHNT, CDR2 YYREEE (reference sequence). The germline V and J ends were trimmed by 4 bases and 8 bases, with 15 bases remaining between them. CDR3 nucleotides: TGTGCCAGCAGCCCCTCCACAGGATGGGGCTACACCTTC. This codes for CASSPSTGWGYTF.

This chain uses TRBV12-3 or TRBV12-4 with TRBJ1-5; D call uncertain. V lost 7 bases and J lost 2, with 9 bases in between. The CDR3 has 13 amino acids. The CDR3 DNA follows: TGTGCCAGCACCTCTATTGGCAATCAGCCCCAGCATTTT. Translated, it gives CASTSIGNQPQHF.

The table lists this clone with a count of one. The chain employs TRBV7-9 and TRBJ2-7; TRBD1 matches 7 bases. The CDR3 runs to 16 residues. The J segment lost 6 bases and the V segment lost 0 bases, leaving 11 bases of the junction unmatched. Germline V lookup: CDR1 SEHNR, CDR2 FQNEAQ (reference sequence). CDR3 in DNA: TGTGCCAGCAGCTTAGCGCGGACAGGACCGCACGCCGAGCAGTACTTC. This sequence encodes CASSLARTGPHAEQYF.

DNA of the CDR3: TGTGCCAGCACTTATAGCGGGGGGACCCCTACGGCACAGTTCTTC. This gives the protein CASTYSGGTPTAQFF. The chain has TRBV28 and TRBJ2-1; TRBD2 agrees at 10 bases. Unmatched junction bases numbered 16, after V lost 7 bases and J lost 13 bases. The CDR3 has 15 residues. The germline CDR1 and CDR2 sequences are MDHEN and SYDVKM. Looking up the rest from reference TRBV28 and TRBJ2-1 gives the full variable domain: DVKVTQSSRYLVKRTGEKVFLECVQDMDHENMFWYRQDPGLGLRLIYFSYDVKMKEKGDIPEGYSVSREKKERFSLILESASTNQTSMYLCASTYSGGTPTAQFFGPGTRLTVL.

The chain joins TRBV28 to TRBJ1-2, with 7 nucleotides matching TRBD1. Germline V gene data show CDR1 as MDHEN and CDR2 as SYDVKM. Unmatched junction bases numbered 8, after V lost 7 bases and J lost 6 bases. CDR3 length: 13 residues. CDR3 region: CASTPDRVNGYTF. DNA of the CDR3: TGTGCCAGCACCCCCGACAGGGTAAATGGCTACACCTTC.

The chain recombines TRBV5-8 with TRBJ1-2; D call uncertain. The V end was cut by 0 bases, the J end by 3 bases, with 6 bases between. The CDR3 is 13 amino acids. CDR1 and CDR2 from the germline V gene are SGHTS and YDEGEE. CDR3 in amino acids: CASSLGQYYGYTF. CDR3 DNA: TGTGCCAGCAGCTTGGGGCAGTACTATGGCTACACCTTC.

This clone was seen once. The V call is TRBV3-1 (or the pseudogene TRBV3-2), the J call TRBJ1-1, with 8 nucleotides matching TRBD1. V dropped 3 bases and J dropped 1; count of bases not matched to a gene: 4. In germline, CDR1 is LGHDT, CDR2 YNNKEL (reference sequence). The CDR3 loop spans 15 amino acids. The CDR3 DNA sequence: TGTGCCAGCAGCCACTCAGGGGGCGCGAACACTGAAGCTTTCTTT. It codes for CASSHSGGANTEAFF.

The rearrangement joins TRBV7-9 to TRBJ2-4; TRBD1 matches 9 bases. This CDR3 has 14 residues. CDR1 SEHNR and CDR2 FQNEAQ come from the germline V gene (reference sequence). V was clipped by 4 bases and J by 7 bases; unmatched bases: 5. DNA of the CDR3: TGTGCCAGCAGCTCCCGGGACAGGGTTAACATTCAGTACTTC. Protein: CASSSRDRVNIQYF.

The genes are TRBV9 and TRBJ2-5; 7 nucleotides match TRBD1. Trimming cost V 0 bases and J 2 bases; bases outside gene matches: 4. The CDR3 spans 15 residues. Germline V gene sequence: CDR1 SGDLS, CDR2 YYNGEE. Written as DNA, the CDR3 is TGTGCCAGCAGCGTAGCCCCGGACAGGCAAGAGACCCAGTACTTC. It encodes CASSVAPDRQETQYF.

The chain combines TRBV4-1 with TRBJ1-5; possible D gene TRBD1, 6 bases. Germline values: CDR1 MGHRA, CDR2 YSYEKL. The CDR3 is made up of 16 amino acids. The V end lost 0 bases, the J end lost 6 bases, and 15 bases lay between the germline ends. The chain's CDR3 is CASSQERTGYRQPQHF. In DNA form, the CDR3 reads TGCGCCAGCAGCCAAGAAAGAACAGGGTATCGTCAGCCCCAGCATTTT.

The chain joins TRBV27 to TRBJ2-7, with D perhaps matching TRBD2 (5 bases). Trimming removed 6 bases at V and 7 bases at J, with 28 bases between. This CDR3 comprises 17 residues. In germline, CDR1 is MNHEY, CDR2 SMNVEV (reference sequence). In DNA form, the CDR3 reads TGTGCCAGCAGCCCGCAGGCGGCTAGCCGTGGGGAAAAGGAGCAGTACTTC. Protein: CASSPQAASRGEKEQYF.

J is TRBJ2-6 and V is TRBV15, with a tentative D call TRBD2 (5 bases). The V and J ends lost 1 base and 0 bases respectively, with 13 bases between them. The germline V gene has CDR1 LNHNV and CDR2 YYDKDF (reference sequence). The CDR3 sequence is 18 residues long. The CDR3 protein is CATSRAPVGSSGANVLTF. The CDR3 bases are TGTGCCACCAGCAGAGCTCCCGTTGGGAGCTCTGGGGCCAACGTCCTGACTTTC.

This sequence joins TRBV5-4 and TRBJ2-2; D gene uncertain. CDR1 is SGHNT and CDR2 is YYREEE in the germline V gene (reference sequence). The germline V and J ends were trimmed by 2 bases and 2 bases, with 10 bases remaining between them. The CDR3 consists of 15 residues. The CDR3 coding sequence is TGTGCCAGCAGCTTACACAGCACAAACACCGGGGAGCTGTTTTTT. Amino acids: CASSLHSTNTGELFF.

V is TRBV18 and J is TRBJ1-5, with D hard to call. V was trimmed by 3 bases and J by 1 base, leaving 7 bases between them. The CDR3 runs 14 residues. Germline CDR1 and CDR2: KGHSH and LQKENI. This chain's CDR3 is CASSPRQSNQPQHF. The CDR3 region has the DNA TGTGCCAGCTCACCGAGGCAGAGCAATCAGCCCCAGCATTTT.

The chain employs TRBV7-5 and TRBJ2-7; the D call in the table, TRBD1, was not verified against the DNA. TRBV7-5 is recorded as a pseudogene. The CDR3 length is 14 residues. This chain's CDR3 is CARSLKDSPYEQYF. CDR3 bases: TGTGCCAGAAGCTTAAAAGACAGCCCCTACGAGCAGTACTTC.

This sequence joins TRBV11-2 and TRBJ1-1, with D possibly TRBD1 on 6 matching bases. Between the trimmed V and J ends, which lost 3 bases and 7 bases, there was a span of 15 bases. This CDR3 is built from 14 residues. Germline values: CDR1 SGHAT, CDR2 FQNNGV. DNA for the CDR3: TGTGCCAGCAGCTTCTGGTCAGGGGTAGGTGAAGCTTTCTTT. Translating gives CASSFWSGVGEAFF.

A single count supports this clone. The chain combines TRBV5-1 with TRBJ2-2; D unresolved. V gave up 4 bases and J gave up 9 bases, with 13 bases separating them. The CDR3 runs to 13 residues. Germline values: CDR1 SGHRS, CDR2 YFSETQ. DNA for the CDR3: TGCGCCAGCAGCGATCCCGAACTATGGGAGCTGTTTTTT. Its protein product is CASSDPELWELFF.

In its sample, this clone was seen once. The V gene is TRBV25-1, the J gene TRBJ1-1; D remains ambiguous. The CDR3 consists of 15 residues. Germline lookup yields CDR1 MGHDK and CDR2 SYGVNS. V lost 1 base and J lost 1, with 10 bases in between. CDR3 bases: TGTGCCAGCAGTGAATTTGGCGGTTCGAACACTGAAGCTTTCTTT. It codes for CASSEFGGSNTEAFF.